This section outlines one TCR beta chain sequence together with its context. Its antigen is as yet unknown. Among the roughly 120 subjects of the validation cohort, separate from the 666-subject first cohort, were the donors. This sample is drawn from a study of cytomegalovirus exposure and HLA in healthy donors. Notes on the study in general: According to a subsequent analysis, TCR clusters from the first cohort were inclined to appear together in the 110 or so validation repertoires.

TCRdb's copy holds only in-frame clones and misses some; the assay was immunoSEQ multiplex PCR. The sample includes over 120,000 clones, 80% to 90% seen only once; the top ten take less than 7%. The clonotype comes from a woman in her 30s in good health and CMV-seropositive. Input material: PBMCs.

CDR3 loop: CASRTGGTNNEQFF. The DNA of the CDR3 is TGTGCCAGTAGGACAGGGGGTACAAACAATGAGCAGTTCTTC. This chain uses TRBV7-6 with TRBJ2-1; 10 bases agree with TRBD1. Germline lookup yields CDR1 SGHVS and CDR2 FNYEAQ. Unmatched junction bases numbered 7, after V lost 9 bases and J lost 5 bases. CDR3 length: 14 residues.